Described below is a single T cell receptor (beta chain) sequence and its context. This specimen belongs to a study of T cells in tuberculosis. The study, taken as a whole, reports: The stringent gate may have excluded weak CD1B-GMM tetramer binders.

Thawed, overnight-rested PBMC were stained with GMM-loaded CD1B tetramer, viability dye and anti-CD3, then sorted. The lipid loaded on the CD1B tetramers was C32 glucose monomycolate from Rhodococcus equi. Tetramer-negative cells, approximately 100,000 per donor, were also sorted. TCR-alpha and TCR-beta chains were sequenced unpaired. Using immunoSEQ multiplex PCR, the repertoire was profiled, and TCRdb retains in-frame clones only, with some absent. The sample shows roughly 59,000 clones, about 86% of them seen only once. CDR1 SGHRS and CDR2 YFSETQ come from the germline V gene. The CDR3 has 16 amino acids. Trimming took 0 bases from V and 2 from J; bases not matched to a gene: 5.

The rearrangement links TRBV5-1 to TRBJ2-5; 9 bases map to TRBD1. The receptor's source is an adult woman with latent tuberculosis. Sequenced material: CD1b-GMM tetramer-negative cells sorted from PBMCs. Here the CDR3 reads CASSLAGTGLQETQYF. For the CDR3, the DNA is TGCGCCAGCAGCTTGGCCGGGACAGGGCTTCAAGAGACCCAGTACTTC.